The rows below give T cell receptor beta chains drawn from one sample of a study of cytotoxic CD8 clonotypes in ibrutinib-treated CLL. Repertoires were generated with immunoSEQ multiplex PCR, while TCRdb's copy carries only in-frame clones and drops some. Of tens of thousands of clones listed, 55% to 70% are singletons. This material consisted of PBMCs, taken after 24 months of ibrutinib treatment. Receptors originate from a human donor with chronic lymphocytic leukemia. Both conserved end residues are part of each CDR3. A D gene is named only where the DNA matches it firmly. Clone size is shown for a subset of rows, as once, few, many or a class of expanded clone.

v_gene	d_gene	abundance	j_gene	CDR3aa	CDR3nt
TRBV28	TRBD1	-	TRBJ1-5	CASSLGQGGNQPQHF	TGTGCCAGCAGCCTCGGACAGGGGGGCAATCAGCCCCAGCATTTT
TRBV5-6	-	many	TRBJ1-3	CASSFRGAGNTIYF	TGTGCCAGCAGCTTTCGGGGAGCTGGAAACACCATATATTTT
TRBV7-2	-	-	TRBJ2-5	CASSSLQTQYF	TGTGCCAGCAGCTCCCTGCAGACCCAGTACTTC
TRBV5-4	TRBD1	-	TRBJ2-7	CASSPRTGGIDEQYF	TGTGCCAGCAGCCCTAGGACAGGGGGGATCGACGAGCAGTACTTC
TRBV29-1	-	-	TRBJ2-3	CSVRAGTSDTQYF	TGCAGCGTTCGAGCCGGGACATCAGATACGCAGTATTTT
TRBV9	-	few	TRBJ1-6	CASSVARNSPLHF	TGTGCCAGCAGCGTCGCCCGAAATTCACCCCTCCACTTT
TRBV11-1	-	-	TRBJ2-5	CASSFSRSQETQYF	TGTGCCAGCAGCTTTTCCAGGTCCCAAGAGACCCAGTACTTC
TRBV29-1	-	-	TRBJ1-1	CSVEWEGSEAFF	TGCAGCGTTGAGTGGGAGGGATCTGAAGCTTTCTTT
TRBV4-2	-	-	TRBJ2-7	CASSQDPRDYEQYF	TGTGCCAGCAGCCAAGATCCCAGGGACTACGAGCAGTACTTC
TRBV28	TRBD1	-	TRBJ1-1	CASRRDSEKREAFF	TGTGCCAGCAGGCGGGACAGCGAGAAACGAGAAGCTTTCTTT
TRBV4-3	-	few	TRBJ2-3	CASSLGGAFTDTQYF	TGCGCCAGCAGCCTGGGGGGGGCCTTTACAGATACGCAGTATTTT
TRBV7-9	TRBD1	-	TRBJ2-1	CASRDRDRVEREQFF	TGTGCCAGCAGGGACCGGGACAGGGTGGAACGTGAGCAGTTCTTC
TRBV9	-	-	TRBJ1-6	CASSVGRDSPLHF	TGTGCCAGCAGCGTAGGACGGGATTCACCCCTCCACTTT
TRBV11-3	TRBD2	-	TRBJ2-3	CASSRPGGTQYF	TGTGCCAGCAGCAGGCCGGGGGGTACGCAGTATTTT
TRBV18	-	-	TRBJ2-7	CASSPPQGRAYEQYF	TGTGCCAGCTCACCACCGCAGGGGAGAGCCTACGAGCAGTACTTC
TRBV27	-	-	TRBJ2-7	CASSSSDTSYEQYF	TGTGCCAGCAGTTCCTCGGACACCTCCTACGAGCAGTACTTC
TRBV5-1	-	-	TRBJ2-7	CASSPREGYEQYF	TGCGCCAGCAGCCCTCGTGAGGGCTACGAGCAGTACTTC
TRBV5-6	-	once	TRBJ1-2	CASSIGRRGGSYGYTF	TGTGCCAGCAGCATAGGCCGCAGGGGAGGCTCCTATGGCTACACCTTC
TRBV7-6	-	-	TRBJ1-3	CASSLSQGSNTIYF	TGTGCCAGCAGCCTTAGTCAGGGTTCGAACACCATATATTTT
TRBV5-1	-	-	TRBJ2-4	CASSTDSSLAKNIQYF	TGCGCCAGCAGCACGGACAGTTCACTAGCCAAAAACATTCAGTACTTC
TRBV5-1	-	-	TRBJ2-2	CASNRGDANTGELFF	TGCGCCAGCAATCGGGGCGATGCGAACACCGGGGAGCTGTTTTTT
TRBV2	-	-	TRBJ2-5	CASSERTPLETQYF	TGTGCCAGCAGTGAGCGTACCCCTCTCGAGACCCAGTACTTC
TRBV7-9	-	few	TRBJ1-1	CASSLGVTEAFF	TGTGCCAGCAGCTTAGGGGTTACTGAAGCTTTCTTT
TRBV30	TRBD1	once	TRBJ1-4	CAWSARQGLREKLFF	TGTGCCTGGAGTGCTCGACAGGGGCTTCGCGAAAAACTGTTTTTT
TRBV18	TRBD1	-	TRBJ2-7	CASSPGQTYEQYF	TGTGCCAGCTCCCCGGGACAGACCTACGAGCAGTACTTC
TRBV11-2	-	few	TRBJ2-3	CASSLGEAADTQYF	TGTGCCAGCAGCTTAGGGGAGGCGGCAGATACGCAGTATTTT
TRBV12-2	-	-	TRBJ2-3	CASRLELVTGPDTQYF	TGTGCAAGTCGCTTAGAATTGGTTACAGGGCCAGATACGCAGTATTTT
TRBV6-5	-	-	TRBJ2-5	CASSLVEGETQYF	TGTGCCAGCAGCCTTGTGGAGGGAGAGACCCAGTACTTC
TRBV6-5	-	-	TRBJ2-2	CASSYSITGNTGELFF	TGTGCCAGCAGTTACTCGATCACAGGGAACACCGGGGAGCTGTTTTTT
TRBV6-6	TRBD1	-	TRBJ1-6	CASRDGTGEKSPLHF	TGTGCCAGCAGAGACGGGACAGGGGAAAAGTCACCCCTCCACTTT
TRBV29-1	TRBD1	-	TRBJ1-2	CSVRTGTEYGYTF	TGCAGCGTTAGAACCGGGACAGAGTATGGCTACACCTTC
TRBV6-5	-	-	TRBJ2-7	CASSYAGTKGYEQYF	TGTGCCAGCAGTTACGCCGGGACAAAGGGCTACGAGCAGTACTTC
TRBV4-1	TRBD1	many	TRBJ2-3	CASSQGGGLTTDTQYF	TGCGCCAGCAGCCAAGGAGGGGGCCTTACCACAGATACGCAGTATTTT
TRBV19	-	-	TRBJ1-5	CASSPKGGRNQPQHF	TGTGCCAGTAGTCCCAAGGGAGGTCGCAATCAGCCCCAGCATTTT
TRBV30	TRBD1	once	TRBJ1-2	CAWTRGMGQGVGSYGYTF	TGTGCCTGGACCCGAGGAATGGGACAGGGCGTAGGGTCCTATGGCTACACCTTC
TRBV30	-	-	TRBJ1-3	CAWRMGGADTIYF	TGTGCCTGGAGGATGGGGGGTGCGGACACCATATATTTT
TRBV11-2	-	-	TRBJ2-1	CASSPVGGRLSEQFF	TGTGCCAGCAGCCCAGTGGGCGGACGGTTAAGTGAGCAGTTCTTC
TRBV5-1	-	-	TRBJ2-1	CASSSAQGIQMNEQFF	TGCGCCAGCAGCTCCGCCCAGGGCATACAGATGAATGAGCAGTTCTTC
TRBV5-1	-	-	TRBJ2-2	CASVGAQNTGELFF	TGCGCCAGCGTAGGGGCCCAGAACACCGGGGAGCTGTTTTTT
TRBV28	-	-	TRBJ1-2	CASSYSTGIGSYGYTF	TGTGCCAGCAGTTACTCCACCGGGATAGGCAGTTATGGCTACACCTTC
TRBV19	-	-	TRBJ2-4	CASSIVGRVYF	TGTGCCAGTAGTATTGTTGGCAGGGTATACTTC
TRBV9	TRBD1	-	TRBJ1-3	CASSVTGGDVGNTIYF	TGTGCCAGCAGCGTTACAGGGGGCGACGTTGGAAACACCATATATTTT